This is a list of T cell receptor beta chains from one sample in a study of blood T cell repertoires in COVID-19. The method was immunoSEQ multiplex PCR; TCRdb's version includes in-frame clones alone and lacks a portion of them. Of under 200,000 clones in the sample, roughly 84% are singletons; the top ten hold roughly 2.6%. Material: peripheral blood. Receptors originate from a human donor with acute or convalescent COVID-19. The donor label of this sample is uncertain. Both conserved end residues are part of each CDR3. The order of the fields is clone size, V gene, D gene, J gene, CDR3 protein. D genes are given only for firm matches. Some rows have no size entry. The others give once, few or many, or a class for an expanded clone.

abundance: few; v_gene: TRBV11-2; d_gene: TRBD2; j_gene: TRBJ2-5; CDR3aa: CASGPGLAGGETQYF
abundance: .; v_gene: TRBV19; d_gene: .; j_gene: TRBJ2-7; CDR3aa: CASAQAPGPYEQYF
abundance: .; v_gene: TRBV27; d_gene: .; j_gene: TRBJ1-1; CDR3aa: CASSLSYFPPPLNTEAFF
abundance: .; v_gene: TRBV6-6; d_gene: TRBD1; j_gene: TRBJ1-1; CDR3aa: CASSTRGSTEAFF
abundance: once; v_gene: TRBV7-3; d_gene: .; j_gene: TRBJ2-7; CDR3aa: CASSLRGAGGTYEQYF
abundance: .; v_gene: TRBV6-6; d_gene: TRBD1; j_gene: TRBJ1-5; CDR3aa: CASTYSDRGNQPQHF
abundance: .; v_gene: TRBV28; d_gene: TRBD1; j_gene: TRBJ2-2; CDR3aa: CASRSAGGLNTGELFF
abundance: .; v_gene: TRBV4-1; d_gene: .; j_gene: TRBJ1-6; CDR3aa: CASSRGSSYNSPLHF
abundance: .; v_gene: TRBV2; d_gene: .; j_gene: TRBJ2-5; CDR3aa: CASIATVMQETQYF
abundance: .; v_gene: TRBV10-3; d_gene: .; j_gene: TRBJ2-4; CDR3aa: CAISETQAGGAKNIQYF
abundance: few; v_gene: TRBV3-1/TRBV3-2; d_gene: TRBD1; j_gene: TRBJ1-2; CDR3aa: CASSHGMDRGGYGYTF
abundance: .; v_gene: TRBV6-5; d_gene: TRBD1; j_gene: TRBJ1-1; CDR3aa: CASSGQGADTEAFF
abundance: .; v_gene: TRBV28; d_gene: .; j_gene: TRBJ1-2; CDR3aa: CASSLVDPRSYGYTF
abundance: few; v_gene: TRBV6-1; d_gene: .; j_gene: TRBJ1-5; CDR3aa: CASSEGAPSNQPQHF
abundance: .; v_gene: TRBV6-5; d_gene: .; j_gene: TRBJ1-3; CDR3aa: CASSLAFTSGNTIYF
abundance: .; v_gene: TRBV7-9; d_gene: .; j_gene: TRBJ1-1; CDR3aa: CASSLVDGSSSNTEAFF
abundance: .; v_gene: TRBV7-3; d_gene: .; j_gene: TRBJ1-1; CDR3aa: CASSRGGVNTEAFF
abundance: .; v_gene: TRBV2; d_gene: .; j_gene: TRBJ2-7; CDR3aa: CASSGSRALGQYF
abundance: .; v_gene: TRBV6-5; d_gene: .; j_gene: TRBJ1-1; CDR3aa: CASSYSATMNTEAFF
abundance: .; v_gene: TRBV19; d_gene: .; j_gene: TRBJ1-5; CDR3aa: CASSISHGGNNQPQHF
abundance: .; v_gene: TRBV5-1; d_gene: TRBD2; j_gene: TRBJ2-1; CDR3aa: CASSSGTSGAYNEQFF
abundance: .; v_gene: TRBV11-2; d_gene: TRBD1; j_gene: TRBJ1-5; CDR3aa: CASSLGTGGGDQPQHF
abundance: .; v_gene: TRBV28; d_gene: .; j_gene: TRBJ2-5; CDR3aa: CASTPGGGRETQYF
abundance: .; v_gene: TRBV30; d_gene: .; j_gene: TRBJ2-3; CDR3aa: CAWGLRGASTDTQYF
abundance: once; v_gene: TRBV2; d_gene: .; j_gene: TRBJ2-3; CDR3aa: CASRGRRGDTQYF
abundance: .; v_gene: TRBV19; d_gene: TRBD2; j_gene: TRBJ2-1; CDR3aa: CATATGTSGGAGNEQFF
abundance: once; v_gene: TRBV5-5; d_gene: .; j_gene: TRBJ1-5; CDR3aa: CASSWATEATAQHF
abundance: .; v_gene: TRBV28; d_gene: TRBD1; j_gene: TRBJ1-2; CDR3aa: CASSAPRDRVDYGYTF
abundance: .; v_gene: TRBV5-6; d_gene: TRBD1; j_gene: TRBJ1-1; CDR3aa: CASSFRTGGMNTEAFF
abundance: once; v_gene: TRBV21-1; d_gene: .; j_gene: TRBJ2-7; CDR3aa: CASSGQGSGSYEQYF
abundance: .; v_gene: TRBV5-5; d_gene: .; j_gene: TRBJ1-2; CDR3aa: CASRLQHQEGYGYTF
abundance: .; v_gene: TRBV19; d_gene: .; j_gene: TRBJ1-6; CDR3aa: CASSYTSNSPLHF
abundance: .; v_gene: TRBV7-2; d_gene: .; j_gene: TRBJ1-6; CDR3aa: CASSSPNSPLHF
abundance: .; v_gene: TRBV5-4; d_gene: .; j_gene: TRBJ1-1; CDR3aa: CASSLRRGGPEAFF
abundance: .; v_gene: TRBV15; d_gene: TRBD2; j_gene: TRBJ2-1; CDR3aa: CATSRELAGDPWDEQFF
abundance: .; v_gene: TRBV27; d_gene: .; j_gene: TRBJ1-1; CDR3aa: CASSYQGREAFF
abundance: .; v_gene: TRBV2; d_gene: TRBD1; j_gene: TRBJ1-5; CDR3aa: CASSGQGAGSNQPQHF
abundance: .; v_gene: TRBV27; d_gene: .; j_gene: TRBJ1-2; CDR3aa: CASSWGVGNYGYTF
abundance: .; v_gene: TRBV2; d_gene: .; j_gene: TRBJ2-7; CDR3aa: CASSEVRGSSYEQYF
abundance: .; v_gene: TRBV9; d_gene: TRBD2; j_gene: TRBJ2-2; CDR3aa: CASSRSGTGTGELFF
abundance: .; v_gene: TRBV19; d_gene: .; j_gene: TRBJ2-5; CDR3aa: CASSNGGPETQYF
abundance: .; v_gene: TRBV7-2; d_gene: TRBD1; j_gene: TRBJ2-6; CDR3aa: CASSPQGAGANVLTF
abundance: .; v_gene: TRBV30; d_gene: TRBD1; j_gene: TRBJ1-5; CDR3aa: CAWSVQGASQPQHF
abundance: .; v_gene: TRBV2; d_gene: .; j_gene: TRBJ2-1; CDR3aa: CASRSLAGVDEQFF
abundance: .; v_gene: TRBV6-6; d_gene: .; j_gene: TRBJ1-1; CDR3aa: CASSYPLGGLDTEAFF
abundance: .; v_gene: TRBV5-1; d_gene: TRBD2; j_gene: TRBJ2-3; CDR3aa: CASSLWGLAGGTDTQYF
abundance: .; v_gene: TRBV7-3; d_gene: TRBD1; j_gene: TRBJ2-5; CDR3aa: CASRPGPGGFETQYF
abundance: many; v_gene: TRBV12-3/TRBV12-4; d_gene: .; j_gene: TRBJ2-5; CDR3aa: CASTQGVQETQYF
abundance: .; v_gene: TRBV2; d_gene: TRBD1; j_gene: TRBJ2-7; CDR3aa: CASSELGQGAYEQYF
abundance: .; v_gene: TRBV6-1; d_gene: .; j_gene: TRBJ1-5; CDR3aa: CASSEAAPGGNQPQHF
abundance: .; v_gene: TRBV18; d_gene: TRBD1; j_gene: TRBJ1-2; CDR3aa: CASSSVNPGQGVYGYTF
abundance: .; v_gene: TRBV28; d_gene: .; j_gene: TRBJ1-4; CDR3aa: CASSSPTALNEKLFF